The entry below describes one T cell receptor (beta chain). Its antigen is unidentified. The sample is drawn from a study of cytomegalovirus exposure and HLA in healthy donors. Findings and caveats of the study: Cytomegalovirus status was reportedly diagnosed by the classifier with high sensitivity and specificity. TCR sequences were mostly rare, though some public TCRs occurred in many donors. Only CMV serostatus was available as immune exposure information. Among TCR beta chains, those listed as cytomegalovirus-associated numbered around 180.

Trimming stripped 2 bases from V and 4 bases from J, with 8 bases between. CDR3 length: 14 amino acids. In germline, CDR1 is SGHAT, CDR2 FQDESV (reference sequence). PCR amplification relied on 60 Vbeta primers (plus 13 Jbeta primers). Sequenced by immunoSEQ multiplex PCR; TCRdb stores in-frame clones only, minus some. In the table there are approximately 250,000 clones, roughly 81% of which are singletons. Sequencing used PBMCs. The chain recombines TRBV11-1 with TRBJ2-2, with D perhaps TRBD2 (6 bases). The receptor's source is a girl aged 2-15 years in good health and CMV-seronegative. CDR3 in DNA: TGTGCCAGCAGCTTACTAGCGTCCACCGGGGAGCTGTTTTTT. This gives the protein CASSLLASTGELFF.